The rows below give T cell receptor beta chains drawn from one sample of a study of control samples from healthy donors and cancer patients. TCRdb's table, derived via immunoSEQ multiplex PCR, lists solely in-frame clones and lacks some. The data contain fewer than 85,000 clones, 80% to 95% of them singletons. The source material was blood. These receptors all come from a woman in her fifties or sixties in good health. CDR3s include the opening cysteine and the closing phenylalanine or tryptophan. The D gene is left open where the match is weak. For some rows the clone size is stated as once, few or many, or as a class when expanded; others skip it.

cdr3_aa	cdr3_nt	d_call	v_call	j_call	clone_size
CASSGLASYEQYF	TGTGCCAGCAGCGGACTAGCCTCCTACGAGCAGTACTTC	TRBD2	TRBV6-2/TRBV6-3	TRBJ2-7	once
CASSPSRENTEAFF	TGTGCCAGCAGTCCGTCGAGAGAGAACACTGAAGCTTTCTTT	-	TRBV28	TRBJ1-1	-
CASSKGLAGGRETQYF	TGTGCCAGCAGCAAAGGACTAGCGGGAGGGCGAGAGACCCAGTACTTC	TRBD2	TRBV5-4	TRBJ2-5	-
CASSIPTRAQGEQFF	TGTGCCAGTAGTATACCAACGCGAGCCCAGGGTGAGCAGTTCTTC	-	TRBV19	TRBJ2-1	-
CASRTLDREAEAFF	TGTGCCAGTAGAACCCTTGACCGGGAGGCTGAAGCTTTCTTT	-	TRBV19	TRBJ1-1	-
CASSPRTGAEGNEQFF	TGTGCCAGTAGTCCCCGGACAGGGGCGGAGGGAAATGAGCAGTTCTTC	TRBD1	TRBV19	TRBJ2-1	-
CASGQGWREKLFF	TGTGCCAGCGGCCAAGGGTGGCGAGAAAAACTGTTTTTT	-	TRBV25-1	TRBJ1-4	-
CASSAGQREQYF	TGCGCCAGCAGTGCTGGACAGAGAGAGCAGTACTTC	-	TRBV10-1	TRBJ2-7	-
CASSVGDSFYSGNTIYF	TGTGCCAGCAGCGTGGGAGACAGTTTTTACTCTGGAAACACCATATATTTT	-	TRBV9	TRBJ1-3	-
CATPSDNTGELFF	TGTGCCACCCCCTCCGATAACACCGGGGAGCTGTTTTTT	-	TRBV6-5	TRBJ2-2	-
CASSGTFQYEQYF	TGTGCCAGCAGTGGGACGTTCCAGTACGAGCAGTACTTC	-	TRBV2	TRBJ2-7	-
CASSSLSGSQYEQYF	TGTGCCAGCAGTTCCCTCAGCGGGAGTCAGTACGAGCAGTACTTC	TRBD2	TRBV28	TRBJ2-7	few
CASSSGSAWNEQFF	TGTGCCAGCAGTTCCGGGTCCGCCTGGAATGAGCAGTTCTTC	-	TRBV6-2/TRBV6-3	TRBJ2-1	few
CASSPGTSGRGSKNIQYF	TGTGCCAGCAGTCCGGGGACTAGCGGGAGGGGAAGCAAAAACATTCAGTACTTC	TRBD2	TRBV2	TRBJ2-4	-